The clone carrying this T cell receptor (beta chain) was observed many times. Its antigen is not identified. This sample is drawn from a study of metastatic and nonmetastatic thyroid tumors. Study-level background: Patients with malignant and benign thyroid disease provided blood and tumor or nodule tissue, whose repertoires were compared. Study observations and caveats: Reported TCR beta diversity, measured in blood and tumor, was significantly higher for malignant thyroid tumors than for benign nodules.

The V end was cut by 0 bases, the J end by 2 bases, with 18 bases between. CDR3 size: 17 residues. Germline CDR1 GTSNPN, CDR2 SVGIG (reference sequence). Original methodology: Building a distant-metastasis classifier for papillary thyroid cancer drew on CDR3 differences across clinicopathological groups. TCRdb re-called clones via MiXCR from the PCR reads. TCRdb's processing, not the authors', yielded these V and J calls. This table holds approximately 21,000 clones, roughly 22% found once. Not a single patient had been given any form of treatment at any point before undergoing thyroid surgery. Sequences were obtained from blood. The source is a female donor with papillary thyroid cancer or a benign thyroid nodule (not recorded which). Some clones in this sample may be carry-over from other donors' samples. V and J are TRBV30 and TRBJ2-3, with D perhaps TRBD2 (5 bases). CDR3 region: CAWSVRGYGENTDTQYF. The CDR3 region has the DNA TGTGCCTGGAGTGTACGAGGTTACGGGGAAAACACAGATACGCAGTATTTT.